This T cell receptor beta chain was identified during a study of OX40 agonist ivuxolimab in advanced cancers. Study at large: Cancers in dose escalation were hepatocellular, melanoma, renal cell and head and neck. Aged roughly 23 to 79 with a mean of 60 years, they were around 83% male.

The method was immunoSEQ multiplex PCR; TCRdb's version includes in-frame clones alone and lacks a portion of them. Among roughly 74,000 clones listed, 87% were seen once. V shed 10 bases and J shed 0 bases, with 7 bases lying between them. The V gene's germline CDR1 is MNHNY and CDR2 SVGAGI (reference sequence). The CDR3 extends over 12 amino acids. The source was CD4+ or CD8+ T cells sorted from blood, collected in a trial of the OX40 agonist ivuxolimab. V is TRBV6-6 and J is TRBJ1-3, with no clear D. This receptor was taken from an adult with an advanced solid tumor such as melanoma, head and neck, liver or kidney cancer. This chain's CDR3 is CAIRSSGNTIYF. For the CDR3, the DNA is TGTGCCATCCGAAGCTCTGGAAACACCATATATTTT.